The clone carrying this T cell receptor (beta chain) came up a few times. What it recognizes is unknown. Without sorting, samples used 75 million to 100 million PBMCs for genomic DNA. This sample is part of a study of shared clonotypes between healthy human individuals. This CDR3 has 16 residues. Germline lookup yields CDR1 SGHRS and CDR2 YFSETQ. Unmatched junction bases numbered 9, after V lost 4 bases and J lost 4 bases. Sequencing was performed with immunoSEQ multiplex PCR; in TCRdb, only in-frame clones are kept and a portion is missing. The table shows hundreds of thousands of clones, with around 81% occurring only once. Findings and caveats of the study: An expected dependence of interdonor clonotype sharing on sequencing depth was noted.

The sample consisted of PBMCs. This chain joins TRBV5-1 and TRBJ2-5; TRBD2 matches at 11 bases. The receptor's source is a woman between 40 and 55 years old in good health. Some clones in this sample may be carry-over from other donors' samples. This chain's CDR3 is CASSTLLAGEGETQYF. CDR3 nucleotide sequence: TGCGCCAGCAGCACCCTACTAGCGGGAGAGGGAGAGACCCAGTACTTC.